This TCR beta chain was found in a study of blood T cell repertoires in COVID-19. The table came from immunoSEQ multiplex PCR; TCRdb's copy has only in-frame clones and leaves some out. The table records 200,000 to 300,000 clones, approximately 83% of them present only once. V lost 4 bases, J lost 5 bases, and 15 bases lay in between. This CDR3 has 14 amino acids. Germline V gene lookup returns CDR1 SGDLS and CDR2 YYNGEE. Sequenced sample: peripheral blood. The receptor comes from a man between 40 and 49 years old with acute or convalescent COVID-19. V usage is TRBV9 and J usage is TRBJ1-1; maybe TRBD1 (6 bases). Written as DNA, the CDR3 is TGTGCCAGCAGCAGGACAGTGAAGGATACTGAAGCTTTCTTT. Translation: CASSRTVKDTEAFF. Using reference TRBV9 and TRBJ1-1 for the parts outside the CDR3, the full variable domain is DSGVTQTPKHLITATGQRVTLRCSPRSGDLSVYWYQQSLDQGLQFLIQYYNGEERAKGNILERFSAQQFPDLHSELNLSSLELGDSALYFCASSRTVKDTEAFFGQGTRLTVV.